This entry lists 14 T cell receptor beta chains sequenced from one sample in a study of Graves' ophthalmopathy and Graves' hyperthyroidism. Using RNA transcripts, the TCR beta CDR3 regions were amplified. The first-round RT-PCR employed HTBI primers together with the Qiagen OneStep RT-PCR kit. A multiplex PCR was then performed as the second round. TCRdb re-called the multiplex PCR reads with MiXCR, one entry per CDR3 protein. The data hold a few hundred thousand distinct CDR3 sequences, with roughly 21% observed a single time. Input material: peripheral blood. The receptors here all came from a woman under 30 with stable Graves' hyperthyroidism.

This clonotype was counted at least ten times. The rearrangement links TRBV20-1 to TRBJ2-7, with 11 bases fitting TRBD2. CDR3 length: 18 amino acids. After removal of 5 bases from V and 2 bases from J, the junction contained 17 bases not matched to a gene. Germline values: CDR1 DFQATT, CDR2 SNEGSKA (reference sequence). The CDR3 loop reads CSAPTTGGRLAGTYEQYF. The CDR3 DNA sequence: TGCAGTGCTCCGACGACAGGGGGTAGACTAGCGGGGACCTACGAGCAGTACTTC.

This clonotype has just a few counts. This sequence joins TRBV11-3 and TRBJ2-2, with a possible D match to TRBD1 (5 bases). This CDR3 has 14 amino acids. Trimming removed 1 base from V and 7 bases from J, with 10 bases in between. Germline V gives CDR1 SGHNT, CDR2 YENEEA. The CDR3 here is CASSLGQGFGELFF. CDR3 bases: TGTGCCAGCAGCTTAGGCCAGGGCTTCGGGGAGCTGTTTTTT.

This clonotype showed up just a few times. This chain links TRBV5-8 with TRBJ2-3; 8 nucleotides line up with TRBD1. This CDR3 is 14 amino acids long. The germline gives CDR1 SGHTS, CDR2 YDEGEE. The trim removed 1 base at V and 5 bases at J, leaving 3 bases unmatched. CDR3 in DNA: TGTGCCAGCAGCTTGATACAGGGGGTAGATACGCAGTATTTT. It codes for CASSLIQGVDTQYF.

This clonotype was observed many times. J is TRBJ1-5 and V is TRBV19, with TRBD1 matching over 10 bases. The CDR3 is 14 amino acids. Trimming removed 11 bases from V and 6 bases from J; junction bases left unmatched: 10. Germline V CDR1 and CDR2: LNHDA, SQIVND (reference sequence). CDR3 protein: CAGSGTGAAQPQHF. Here the CDR3 DNA reads TGTGCCGGGTCCGGGACAGGGGCGGCTCAGCCCCAGCATTTT.

The sample holds many counts of this clonotype. This chain connects TRBV12-3 or TRBV12-4 to TRBJ2-7; TRBD1 might be the D (6 bases). Trimming removed 6 bases from V and 2 bases from J, with 14 bases in between. CDR3 size: 14 residues. In DNA, the CDR3 is TGTGCCAGCAGGTTGGGGGCCGCAACCTACGAGCAGTACTTC. This gives the protein CASRLGAATYEQYF.

The table lists this clonotype with many counts. The chain has TRBV5-1 and TRBJ2-7; 11 bases match TRBD1. This CDR3 contains 15 residues. V lost 7 bases to trimming and J lost 5 bases; unmatched junction nucleotides: 11. Per the germline V gene, CDR1 is SGHRS and CDR2 is YFSETQ. The CDR3 protein is CASHAPGQGVHEQYF. CDR3 in DNA: TGCGCCAGCCATGCTCCGGGACAGGGGGTACACGAGCAGTACTTC. Drawing the rest from reference TRBV5-1 and TRBJ2-7, the complete variable domain is KAGVTQTPRYLIKTRGQQVTLSCSPISGHRSVSWYQQTPGQGLQFLFEYFSETQRNKGNFPGRFSGRQFSNSRSEMNVSTLELGDSALYLCASHAPGQGVHEQYFGPGTRLTVT.

This clonotype was observed at least ten times. The chain combines TRBV11-2 with TRBJ1-2, with D maybe TRBD1 (6 bases). Germline lookup yields CDR1 SGHAT and CDR2 FQNNGV. This CDR3 is built from 15 residues. The V gene lost 0 bases and the J gene lost 4 bases, with 12 bases spanning the gap. Written as DNA, the CDR3 is TGTGCCAGCAGCTTAGACCCCAGGGGAAGCTATGGCTACACCTTC. It is translated as CASSLDPRGSYGYTF.

In this sample, this clonotype turned up many times. This chain connects TRBV30 to TRBJ1-2; TRBD1 matches at 7 bases. The CDR3 consists of 14 residues. Germline trimming cut 2 bases from V and 5 bases from J; bases unmatched to any gene: 8. Germline CDR1 is GTSNPN and CDR2 is SVGIG (reference sequence). The CDR3 coding sequence is TGTGCCTGGAGTATACCTAGGGGGCCTTATGGCTACACCTTC. This codes for CAWSIPRGPYGYTF.

This clonotype turned up a few times. The chain joins TRBV12-3 or TRBV12-4 to TRBJ1-3; 8 positions agree with TRBD1. The CDR3 runs to 11 residues. J lost 7 bases, V lost 11 bases, and 4 bases had no gene match. The CDR3 reads CAGHRGNTIYF. CDR3 nucleotide sequence: TGTGCCGGGCACAGGGGGAACACCATATATTTT.

This clonotype was recorded at least ten times. The chain employs TRBV5-1 and TRBJ2-7; possible D gene TRBD1, 9 bases. Looked up from germline, CDR1 is SGHRS and CDR2 is YFSETQ. V was clipped by 5 bases and J by 5 bases, with 20 bases between them. The CDR3 sequence is 15 residues long. The CDR3 DNA follows: TGCGCCAGCAGTCGGGGGGGACAGGGTAAGGACGAGCAGTACTTC. Amino acid sequence: CASSRGGQGKDEQYF.

This chain connects TRBV7-2 to TRBJ2-7; perhaps TRBD2 as D (6 bases). From germline, CDR1 is SGHTA and CDR2 FQGNSA. V was cut by 7 bases and J by 3 bases, with 19 bases left in between. This CDR3 is built from 15 residues. CDR3 amino acids: CASILGASDYYEQYF. DNA for the CDR3: TGTGCCAGCATCCTCGGGGCTAGCGACTACTACGAGCAGTACTTC. Full variable domain (rest looked up from reference TRBV7-2 and TRBJ2-7): GAGVSQSPSNKVTEKGKDVELRCDPISGHTALYWYRQSLGQGLEFLIYFQGNSAPDKSGLPSDRFSAERTGGSVSTLTIQRTQQEDSAVYLCASILGASDYYEQYFGPGTRLTVT.

This clonotype was observed many times. This chain connects TRBV11-2 to TRBJ2-7, with D unclear. V lost 5 bases to trimming and J lost 0 bases, with 14 bases between them. CDR3 size: 15 residues. CDR1 and CDR2 (germline): SGHAT, FQNNGV. The CDR3 DNA follows: TGTGCCAGCAGCCCACGGACGGCTTACTCCTACGAGCAGTACTTC. Translation gives CASSPRTAYSYEQYF.

This clonotype was seen ten or more times. This sequence joins TRBV12-3 or TRBV12-4 and TRBJ2-5; D remains unclear. The CDR3 is 14 amino acids. Trimming cost V 6 bases and J 7 bases, with 18 bases left between them. The CDR3: CASSRQTEPGTQYF. The CDR3 nucleotides read TGTGCCAGCAGCCGACAAACAGAGCCGGGGACCCAGTACTTC.

Ten or more counts support this clonotype. The V gene is TRBV6-2 or TRBV6-3, the J gene TRBJ1-5, with D tentatively TRBD1 (6 bases). The CDR3 totals 20 residues. With 0 bases removed from V and 4 bases from J, the gap between germline ends came to 25 bases. Germline V gene data show CDR1 as MNHEY and CDR2 as SVGEGT. Here the CDR3 reads CASSYSIARFSGAENQPQHF. CDR3 DNA: TGTGCCAGCAGTTACTCGATCGCCCGATTTTCGGGGGCGGAAAATCAGCCCCAGCATTTT.